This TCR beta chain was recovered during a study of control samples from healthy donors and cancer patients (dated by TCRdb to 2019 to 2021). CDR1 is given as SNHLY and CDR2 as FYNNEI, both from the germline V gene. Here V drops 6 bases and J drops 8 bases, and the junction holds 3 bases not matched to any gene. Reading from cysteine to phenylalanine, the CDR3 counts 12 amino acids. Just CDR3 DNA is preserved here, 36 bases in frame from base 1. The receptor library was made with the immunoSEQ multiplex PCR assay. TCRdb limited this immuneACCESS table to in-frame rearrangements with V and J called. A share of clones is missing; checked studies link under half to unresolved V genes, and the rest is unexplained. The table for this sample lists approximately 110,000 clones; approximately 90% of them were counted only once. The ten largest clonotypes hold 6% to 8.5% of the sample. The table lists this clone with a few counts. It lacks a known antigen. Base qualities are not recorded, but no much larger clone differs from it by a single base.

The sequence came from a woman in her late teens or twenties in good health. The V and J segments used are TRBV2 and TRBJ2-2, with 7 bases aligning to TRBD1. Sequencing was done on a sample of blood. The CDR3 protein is CASSRDRGELFF. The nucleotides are TGTGCCAGCAGCCGGGACAGAGGGGAGCTGTTTTTT.